This note documents a single T cell receptor (beta chain) sequence. Germline CDR1 reads WNHNN; CDR2 reads SYGVQD (reference sequence). CDR3 size: 13 residues. Trimming left V 6 bases short and J 5 bases short, with 11 bases between. Time point here: after neoadjuvant nivolumab, at surgical resection. Sequenced by immunoSEQ multiplex PCR; TCRdb stores in-frame clones only, minus some. The profile shows roughly 14,000 clones, roughly two thirds of them singletons. The data derive from a study of neoadjuvant anti-PD-1 for oral cavity cancer. The genes are TRBV10-1 and TRBJ2-1; D remains ambiguous. The receptor's source is a person aged 35-79 years with oral cavity squamous cell carcinoma. The specimen was PBMCs, collected after nivolumab (anti-PD-1) treatment. The CDR3 protein is CASSGFEDNEQFF. The CDR3 DNA follows: TGCGCCAGCAGCGGCTTCGAAGACAATGAGCAGTTCTTC.